This TCR beta chain was captured in a study of shared clonotypes between healthy human individuals. Across the study: Each donor's CD8 memory used one plate, CD8 naive two, each CD4 subset three. Study findings and constraints: Despite large depth, sorted-subset datasets appeared incompletely sequenced. With few donors, the genetic and exposure-history diversity represented was limited.

Assay: immunoSEQ multiplex PCR; the TCRdb copy retains only in-frame clones and omits some. The table has over a million clones, about 74% seen once; the top ten hold over 1.3%. Germline CDR1 reads LNHDA; CDR2 reads SQIVND (reference sequence). V lost 3 bases and J 4 bases, leaving 20 bases between the germline ends. The CDR3 runs 17 residues. Notes on this clone: Its antigen is undetermined.

The sequencing sample was made of memory CD4+ T cells sorted from blood. The subset is: CD45RA-negative fraction. This TCR was recovered from a man aged 18 to 29 in good health. The chain combines TRBV19 with TRBJ2-3; D may match TRBD1 or TRBD2 (5 bases each). As DNA, the CDR3 is TGTGCCAGTAGTATCAACGGGGCAGCCCGGAGCCCAGATACGCAGTATTTT. This codes for CASSINGAARSPDTQYF.